These 12 T cell receptor beta chains were all obtained from the same sample, sequenced in a study of blood T cell repertoires in COVID-19. Some clones are missing from TCRdb's copy, which holds only in-frame ones; the method was immunoSEQ multiplex PCR. Of approximately 82,000 clones listed, about 85% were seen once; the top ten hold about 10%. Source material: peripheral blood. The source of these receptors is a woman in her seventies with active or convalescent COVID-19.

The genes are TRBV2 and TRBJ1-2, with TRBD1 identical over 9 bases. The length of the CDR3 is 15 residues. J was trimmed by 5 bases and V by 4 bases; bases with no gene match: 8. Germline values: CDR1 SNHLY, CDR2 FYNNEI. The CDR3 DNA reads TGTGCCAGCAGTGTGTTCGGGACAGGGTATTATGGCTACACCTTC. It specifies CASSVFGTGYYGYTF.

The V gene is TRBV4-1, the J gene TRBJ1-1; D unresolved. Germline V gene sequence: CDR1 MGHRA, CDR2 YSYEKL. V was trimmed by 4 bases and J by 4 bases, leaving 10 bases between them. This CDR3 comprises 13 residues. CDR3 nucleotides: TGCGCCAGCAGCCGTCGGAGGGCCACTGAAGCTTTCTTT. It yields the protein CASSRRRATEAFF.

The V gene is TRBV19, the J gene TRBJ1-1, with 7 bases fitting TRBD1. The CDR3 spans 14 residues. Germline loops: CDR1 LNHDA, CDR2 SQIVND (reference sequence). V was clipped by 4 bases and J by 5 bases; unmatched bases: 7. The CDR3 DNA reads TGTGCCAGTAGTACCCAGGGGGGAAGGACTGAAGCTTTCTTT. It codes for CASSTQGGRTEAFF.

This chain links TRBV24-1 with TRBJ2-3; 9 positions match TRBD1. The CDR3 runs to 15 residues. From germline, CDR1 is KGHDR and CDR2 SFDVKD. With V trimmed by 8 bases and J by 6 bases, 11 bases remained unmatched. The CDR3 bases are TGTGCCACCAAAGGGGGGGACAGGGTCTCCGATACGCAGTATTTT. The encoded protein is CATKGGDRVSDTQYF.

V and J are TRBV11-3 and TRBJ2-1; the match to TRBD2 covers 10 bases. Germline CDR1 is SGHNT and CDR2 is YENEEA. The CDR3 sequence is 14 residues long. With V trimmed by 6 bases and J by 4 bases, 3 bases remained unmatched. The CDR3 DNA is TGTGCCAGCAGTTATAGCGGGGGGTACAATGAGCAGTTCTTC. As protein: CASSYSGGYNEQFF. The full variable domain, completed using reference TRBV11-3 and TRBJ2-1, is EAGVVQSPRYKIIEKKQPVAFWCNPISGHNTLYWYLQNLGQGPELLIRYENEEAVDDSQLPKDRFSAERLKGVDSTLKIQPAELGDSAVYLCASSYSGGYNEQFFGPGTRLTVL.

The rearrangement uses TRBV18 and TRBJ1-2, with 7 bases identical to TRBD1. Germline V lookup: CDR1 KGHSH, CDR2 LQKENI. The ends lost 0 bases at V and 2 bases at J; junction bases unmatched: 3. The CDR3 covers 15 residues. The CDR3 protein is CASSPPGQLNYGYTF. CDR3 sequence (DNA): TGTGCCAGCTCACCACCGGGACAGTTAAACTATGGCTACACCTTC. The whole variable domain, remainder taken from reference TRBV18 and TRBJ1-2, is NAGVMQNPRHLVRRRGQEARLRCSPMKGHSHVYWYRQLPEEGLKFMVYLQKENIIDESGMPKERFSAEFPKEGPSILRIQQVVRGDSAAYFCASSPPGQLNYGYTFGSGTRLTVV.

The V gene is TRBV18, the J gene TRBJ2-2; D is possibly TRBD1 (5 bases). CDR3 length equals 15 residues. The V end lost 3 bases, the J end lost 4 bases, and 12 bases lay between the germline ends. Germline V gene data show CDR1 as KGHSH and CDR2 as LQKENI. The CDR3 DNA follows: TGTGCCAGCTCACCGTTACAGGCCATCACCGGGGAGCTGTTTTTT. It codes for CASSPLQAITGELFF.

This chain links TRBV6-5 with TRBJ2-7, with TRBD1 matching 8 bases. CDR3 length: 15 amino acids. Trimming at V came to 5 bases and at J to 2 bases, leaving 8 bases not matched to a gene. Germline V gene data show CDR1 as MNHEY and CDR2 as SVGAGI. CDR3 region: CASSLATGDPYEQYF. CDR3 in DNA: TGTGCCAGCAGTCTCGCGACAGGGGACCCCTACGAGCAGTACTTC.

Comment on this clone: The same CDR3 is also encoded by other DNA sequences in this sample. V gene TRBV5-4 combines with J gene TRBJ2-1; TRBD2 agrees at 8 bases. Per germline, CDR1 SGHNT and CDR2 YYREEE (reference sequence). Unmatched junction bases numbered 3, after V lost 0 bases and J lost 1 base. The CDR3 has 16 amino acids. The CDR3 DNA sequence: TGTGCCAGCAGCTTGGCCGGGGGGGGGTCCTACAATGAGCAGTTCTTC. This sequence encodes CASSLAGGGSYNEQFF. Filled out from reference TRBV5-4 and TRBJ2-1, the complete variable domain reads ETGVTQSPTHLIKTRGQQVTLRCSSQSGHNTVSWYQQALGQGPQFIFQYYREEENGRGNFPPRFSGLQFPNYSSELNVNALELDDSALYLCASSLAGGGSYNEQFFGPGTRLTVL.

This clone was counted only a few times. The J gene is TRBJ2-6, the V gene TRBV19; 9 bases are shared with TRBD1. With V trimmed by 4 bases and J by 4 bases, 5 bases remained unmatched. This CDR3 is built from 16 residues. Germline values: CDR1 LNHDA, CDR2 SQIVND (reference sequence). The DNA for the CDR3 is TGTGCCAGTAGTACGAGGACAGGGGACGGGGCCAACGTCCTGACTTTC. The encoded protein is CASSTRTGDGANVLTF.

The chain is built from TRBV7-8 and TRBJ2-7; TRBD2 matches 9 bases. V lost 0 bases, J lost 6 bases, and 6 bases stayed unmatched. The germline V gene has CDR1 SGHVS and CDR2 FQNEAQ. CDR3 length: 15 residues. In DNA, the CDR3 is TGTGCCAGCAGCTTAGCCGGGACTAGCTTCGGCGAGCAGTACTTC. It yields the protein CASSLAGTSFGEQYF.

V is TRBV4-1 and J is TRBJ1-1; D is ambiguous. CDR3 size: 13 residues. Trimming removed 2 bases at V and 1 base at J, with 5 bases between. Germline V CDR1 and CDR2: MGHRA, YSYEKL. In nucleotides, the CDR3 is TGCGCCAGCAGCCAACTCCGGAACACTGAAGCTTTCTTT. Translated: CASSQLRNTEAFF.